This T cell receptor beta chain is from a study of blood T cell repertoires in COVID-19. Study-wide background: Samples came from the United States, Italy and Spain, spanning acute and convalescent COVID-19. Sources were T cells, B-cell-depleted T cells, or PBMCs; the material itself was cDNA or gDNA.

The method was immunoSEQ multiplex PCR; TCRdb's version includes in-frame clones alone and lacks a portion of them. Among roughly 150,000 clones, approximately 84% were seen once, and the ten largest hold 11%. The CDR3 spans 13 residues. Germline-derived CDR1 and CDR2 are SGHVS and FQNEAQ. V lost 5 bases to trimming and J lost 4 bases, with 12 bases between them. V gene TRBV7-8 combines with J gene TRBJ2-7, with TRBD2 as a possible D gene (5 bases). The TCR originated in a man aged 65 to 85 with active or convalescent COVID-19. The sample taken for sequencing was peripheral blood. The CDR3: CASSRDGVYEQYF. The CDR3 DNA reads as TGTGCCAGCAGCCGCGACGGGGTATACGAGCAGTACTTC.